This is a list of T cell receptor beta chains from one sample in a study of vaccination and CD4 T cells after COVID-19. These TCRs' antigens remain unknown. From the PCR reads, TCRdb called clonotypes with MiXCR, one entry per CDR3 protein. The table shows approximately 9,500 distinct CDR3 sequences, with approximately 30% occurring only once. The specimen was CD4+ T cells from blood, cultured in vitro, collected after SARS-CoV-2 vaccination. The receptors here all came from a human donor who had recovered from COVID-19. CDR3s include the opening cysteine and the closing phenylalanine or tryptophan. D genes are given only for firm matches. Clone sizes are given selectively: once, few, many, or a class where the clone is expanded.

length	V	D	size	J	DNA	CDR3
17	TRBV28	.	few	TRBJ1-3	TGTGCCAGCATGGGAACAGCAGGCGCAAGACGGGGAAACACCATATATTTT	CASMGTAGARRGNTIYF
13	TRBV28	.	few	TRBJ1-6	TGTGCCAGCAGGCAGGGCCAGAATTCACCCCTCCACTTT	CASRQGQNSPLHF
19	TRBV20-1	TRBD1	medium-sized	TRBJ1-4	TGCAGTGCTAGAGACCCATCTGGGACAGGGGGCGTGGGAGGAGTAAAACTGTTTTTT	CSARDPSGTGGVGGVKLFF
14	TRBV11-3	.	.	TRBJ2-1	TGTGCCAGCAGCCAGGACCTAGTTCGCAATGAGCAGTTCTTC	CASSQDLVRNEQFF
11	TRBV29-1	.	.	TRBJ2-5	TGCAGCGTTGCTGGTCAAGAGACCCAGTACTTC	CSVAGQETQYF
13	TRBV6-2/TRBV6-3	.	.	TRBJ1-1	TGTGCCAGCACCCGGGCGAGCTACACTGAAGCTTTCTTT	CASTRASYTEAFF
14	TRBV12-5	TRBD1	once	TRBJ1-1	TGTGCTAGTGCCCCACAGGGGATATACACTGAAGCTTTCTTT	CASAPQGIYTEAFF
15	TRBV7-2	TRBD2	.	TRBJ2-7	TGTGCCAGCAGCACAGACACTAGCGGGAACTACGAGCAGTACTTC	CASSTDTSGNYEQYF
14	TRBV20-1	.	few	TRBJ1-5	TGCAGTGCTAAGGGCGGCGGATTGGATCAGCCCCAGCATTTT	CSAKGGGLDQPQHF
15	TRBV28	.	.	TRBJ2-3	TGTGCCAGCAGTAGCCCGAGGCGGCCCACAGATACGCAGTATTTT	CASSSPRRPTDTQYF
18	TRBV15	.	.	TRBJ2-3	TGTGCCACCAGCGCGGGACGGAAGTCCCTCGTTAGCACAGATACGCAGTATTTT	CATSAGRKSLVSTDTQYF
17	TRBV12-3/TRBV12-4	.	.	TRBJ2-6	TGTGCCAGCAGTTCCCAGGGCTCCGGTTCTGGGGCCAACGTCCTGACTTTC	CASSSQGSGSGANVLTF
17	TRBV27	.	.	TRBJ1-5	TGTGCCAGCAGTTCATCACCTCGGGGACGCCACAATCAGCCCCAGCATTTT	CASSSSPRGRHNQPQHF
15	TRBV5-1	.	.	TRBJ2-1	TGCGCCAGCAGCCCAGGAGTGAGGACCGACAATGAGCAGTTCTTC	CASSPGVRTDNEQFF
14	TRBV28	.	.	TRBJ1-4	TGTGCCAGCAGCCCAGGGCGTATAGGCGAAAAACTGTTTTTT	CASSPGRIGEKLFF
17	TRBV18	TRBD1	.	TRBJ2-7	TGTGCCAGCTCACCGCTTGCTCAGACAGGGGGAGAGGGCGAGCAGTACTTC	CASSPLAQTGGEGEQYF
14	TRBV27	TRBD1	medium-sized	TRBJ1-2	TGTGCCAGCAGTCCTATGGACAGGGCCGCTGGCTACACCTTC	CASSPMDRAAGYTF
12	TRBV7-2	.	few	TRBJ1-1	TGTGCCAGCAGTTCCCGGACGGCTGAAGCTTTCTTT	CASSSRTAEAFF
14	TRBV7-2	.	.	TRBJ1-4	TGTGCCAGCAGCTTTTGGGGGTCCAATGAAAAACTGTTTTTT	CASSFWGSNEKLFF
15	TRBV29-1	TRBD1	.	TRBJ2-5	TGCAGCGTTGCCGATAACAGGGGGTGGGGAGAGACCCAGTACTTC	CSVADNRGWGETQYF
16	TRBV5-3	.	.	TRBJ1-1	TGTGCCAGAAGCTTGGCACGGGAACAGACGAACACTGAAGCTTTCTTT	CARSLAREQTNTEAFF
13	TRBV20-1	.	.	TRBJ1-5	TGCAGTACGTTCGGGGGGCGTTCTCAGCCCCAGCATTTT	CSTFGGRSQPQHF
12	TRBV7-9	.	few	TRBJ2-6	TGTGCCGTGGGGTCTGGGGCCAACGTCCTGACTTTC	CAVGSGANVLTF
20	TRBV15	TRBD2	.	TRBJ2-1	TGTGCCACCAGCAACCGGCCGGGACTAGCGGGACTGAGCTCCTACAATGAGCAGTTCTTC	CATSNRPGLAGLSSYNEQFF
13	TRBV27	.	few	TRBJ2-5	TGTGCCAGCAGTACAGACTTAAAGGAGACCCAGTACTTC	CASSTDLKETQYF
12	TRBV15	.	few	TRBJ1-1	TGTGCCACCAGCATGAAGAGCACTGAAGCTTTCTTT	CATSMKSTEAFF
13	TRBV19	.	.	TRBJ1-5	TGTGCCAGTAGTTTGGGTACTTATCAGCCCCAGCATTTT	CASSLGTYQPQHF
16	TRBV6-2/TRBV6-3	TRBD2	.	TRBJ2-3	TGTGCCAGCAGTTCGAATCTAGCGGGGGACACAGATACGCAGTATTTT	CASSSNLAGDTDTQYF
13	TRBV7-2	.	medium-sized	TRBJ2-5	TGTGCCAGCAGCTTTGGGTTTATGGAGACCCAGTACTTC	CASSFGFMETQYF
15	TRBV5-4	TRBD2	.	TRBJ2-7	TGTGCCAGCAGCCGGACTAGCGCCAAAACCTACGAGCAGTACTTC	CASSRTSAKTYEQYF
14	TRBV6-2/TRBV6-3	.	.	TRBJ2-3	TGTGCCAGCAGCGCCGTGGCCCCCACAGATACGCAGTATTTT	CASSAVAPTDTQYF
14	TRBV12-3/TRBV12-4	.	.	TRBJ1-1	TGTGCCAGCACCCCGGGTCACCGGGACACTGAAGCTTTCTTT	CASTPGHRDTEAFF
13	TRBV7-2	.	.	TRBJ1-5	TGTGCCAGCAGTTTCGGGATCAATCAGCCCCAGCATTTT	CASSFGINQPQHF
14	TRBV12-3/TRBV12-4	TRBD2	.	TRBJ2-5	TGTGCCAGCAGTTTACGAGCTAGCGGAGAGACCCAGTACTTC	CASSLRASGETQYF
16	TRBV7-3	.	.	TRBJ2-3	TGTGCCAGCAGCTTAAGAGATGGGGGAGTAACAGATACGCAGTATTTT	CASSLRDGGVTDTQYF
17	TRBV27	.	few	TRBJ2-7	TGTGCCAGCAGTTTACGGCCGGGACAAGCCTATTCCTACGAGCAGTACTTC	CASSLRPGQAYSYEQYF
11	TRBV6-1	.	few	TRBJ2-3	TGTGCCAGCCACTCCCAAGATACGCAGTATTTT	CASHSQDTQYF
15	TRBV27	.	medium-sized	TRBJ1-5	TGTGCCAGCAGTTTGACGAGTTATAGCAATCAGCCCCAGCATTTT	CASSLTSYSNQPQHF
13	TRBV6-5	.	.	TRBJ2-1	TGTGCCAGCAGTTTGCGGAGCCGCGATGAGCAGTTCTTC	CASSLRSRDEQFF
15	TRBV7-2	TRBD2	few	TRBJ2-1	TGTGCCAGCAGCTCTAGCGGGGGGGAAGGTGTTGAGCAGTTCTTC	CASSSSGGEGVEQFF
11	TRBV28	.	.	TRBJ1-3	TGTGCCAGCAGCCCTCGGAACACCATATATTTT	CASSPRNTIYF